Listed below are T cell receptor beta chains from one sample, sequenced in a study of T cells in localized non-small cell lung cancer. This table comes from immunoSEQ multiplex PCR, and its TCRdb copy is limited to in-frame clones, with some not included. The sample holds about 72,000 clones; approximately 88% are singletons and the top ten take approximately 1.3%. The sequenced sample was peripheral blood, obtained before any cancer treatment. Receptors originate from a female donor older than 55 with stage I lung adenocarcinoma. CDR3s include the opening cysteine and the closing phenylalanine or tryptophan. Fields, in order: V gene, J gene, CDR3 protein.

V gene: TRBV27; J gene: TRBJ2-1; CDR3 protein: CASSLTGGLSYNEQFF
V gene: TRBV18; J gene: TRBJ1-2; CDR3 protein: CASSRTGSNYGYTF
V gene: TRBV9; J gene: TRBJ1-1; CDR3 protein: CASSVHLNTEAFF
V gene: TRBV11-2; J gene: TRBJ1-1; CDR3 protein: CASSLGTGGATEAFF
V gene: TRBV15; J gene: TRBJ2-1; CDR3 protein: CATSRDRYRNEQFF
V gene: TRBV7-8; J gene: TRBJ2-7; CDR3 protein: CASSLEYWGQYEQYF
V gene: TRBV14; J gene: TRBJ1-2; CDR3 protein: CASSQPLLYGYTF
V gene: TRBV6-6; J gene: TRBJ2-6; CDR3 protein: CASSYGQNSGANVLTF
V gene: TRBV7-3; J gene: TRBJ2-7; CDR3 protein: CASSSGGGTAHEQYF
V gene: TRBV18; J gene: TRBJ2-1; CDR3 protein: CASSPELAGGEQFF
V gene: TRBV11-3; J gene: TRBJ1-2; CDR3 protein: CASSSPPAGSDGYTF
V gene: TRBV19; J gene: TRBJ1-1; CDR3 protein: CASSRDDLTKTFF
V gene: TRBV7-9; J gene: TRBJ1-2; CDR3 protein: CASSPGQIYGYTF
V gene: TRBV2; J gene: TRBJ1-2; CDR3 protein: CASSGTDLYGYTF
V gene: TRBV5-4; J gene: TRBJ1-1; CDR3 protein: CASSSGTGRVAEAFF
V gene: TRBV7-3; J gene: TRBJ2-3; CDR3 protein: CASSSDRATDTQYF
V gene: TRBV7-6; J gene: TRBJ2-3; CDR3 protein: CASSRDSGGTDTQYF
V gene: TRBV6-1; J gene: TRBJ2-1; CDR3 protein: CASSEITSGLNEQFF
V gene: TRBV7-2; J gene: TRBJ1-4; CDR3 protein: CASSLVMGRESEKLFF
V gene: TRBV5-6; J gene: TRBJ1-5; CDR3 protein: CASSFARGYQPQHF
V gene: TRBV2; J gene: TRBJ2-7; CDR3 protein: CASSFDRSAYEQYF
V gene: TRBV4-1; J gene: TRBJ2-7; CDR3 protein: CASSQDPASSEQYF
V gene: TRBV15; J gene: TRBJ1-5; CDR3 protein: CATSRDADQPQHF
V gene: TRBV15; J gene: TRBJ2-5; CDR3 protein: CATSRGEGVETQYF
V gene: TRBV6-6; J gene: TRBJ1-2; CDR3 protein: CASSYEAYGYTF
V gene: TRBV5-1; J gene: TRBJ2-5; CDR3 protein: CASSLVGTREETQYF
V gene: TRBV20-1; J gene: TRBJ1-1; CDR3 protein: CSALGQGEAFF
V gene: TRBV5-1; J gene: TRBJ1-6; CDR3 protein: CASSPGGQGASYNSPLHF
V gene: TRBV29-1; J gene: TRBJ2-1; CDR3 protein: CSVVLAYEQFF
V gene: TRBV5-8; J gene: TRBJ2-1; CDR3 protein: CASPRTESFNEQFF
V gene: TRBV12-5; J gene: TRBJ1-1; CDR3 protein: CASAYGQQNTEAFF
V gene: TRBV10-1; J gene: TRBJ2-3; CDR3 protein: CASSIAGDQTDTQYF
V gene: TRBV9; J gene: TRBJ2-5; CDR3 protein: CASNTEGVQETQYF
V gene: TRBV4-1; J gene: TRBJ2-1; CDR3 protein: CASSPQPAYYNEQFF
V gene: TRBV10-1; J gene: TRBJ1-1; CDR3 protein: CASSPRQGFGTEAFF
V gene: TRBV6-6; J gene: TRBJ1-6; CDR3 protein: CASSFEGNSPLHF
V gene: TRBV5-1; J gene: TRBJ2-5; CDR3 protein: CASKQLPQETQYF
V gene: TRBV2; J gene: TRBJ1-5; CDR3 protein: CASSPGTGSQPQHF
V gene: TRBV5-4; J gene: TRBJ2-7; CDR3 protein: CASSSGTNSYEQYF
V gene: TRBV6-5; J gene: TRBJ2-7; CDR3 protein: CATQGERGGYEQYF
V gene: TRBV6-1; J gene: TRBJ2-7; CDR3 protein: CASSRLTVQGEQYF
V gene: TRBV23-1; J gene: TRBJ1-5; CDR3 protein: CASSLPKGPNQPQHF
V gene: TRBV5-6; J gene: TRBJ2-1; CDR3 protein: CASSLPNNEQFF
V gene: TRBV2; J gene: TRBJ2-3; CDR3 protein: CASSVLAPSGAQYF
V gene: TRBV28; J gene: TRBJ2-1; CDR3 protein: CASSPRGLASLDEQFF